This is a list of T cell receptor beta chains from one sample in a study of response to subunit inactivated influenza vaccine. TCRdb reprocessed the RT-PCR reads via MiXCR and lists one record per CDR3 protein. This sample yields a few hundred thousand distinct CDR3 sequences, of which 21% are seen a single time; 10% to 13% belongs to the top ten. This material consisted of PBMCs from blood, taken less than 22 months after vaccination. Receptors were obtained from a man between 50 and 69 years old who received an inactivated influenza vaccine. CDR3s include the opening cysteine and the closing phenylalanine or tryptophan. A D gene is named only where the DNA matches it firmly. Clone size is not always given. Where it is, it says once, few, many or a class for expanded clones.

abundance	v_gene	d_gene	j_gene	CDR3aa	CDR3nt
NA	TRBV5-6	TRBD1	TRBJ2-2	CASSKGQGANTGELFF	TGTGCCAGCAGCAAGGGACAGGGGGCGAACACCGGGGAGCTGTTTTTT
few	TRBV6-5	NA	TRBJ2-7	CASSYSSFGSPYEQYF	TGTGCCAGCAGTTACTCGAGCTTCGGGTCCCCCTACGAGCAGTACTTC
NA	TRBV20-1	TRBD2	TRBJ2-1	CSARDYQRGNNEQFF	TGCAGTGCTAGAGATTACCAGCGGGGGAACAATGAGCAGTTCTTC
NA	TRBV10-3	NA	TRBJ2-1	CATQDNEQFF	TGTGCCACTCAGGACAATGAGCAGTTCTTC
NA	TRBV28	TRBD2	TRBJ2-3	CASSALAGGPSTDTQYF	TGTGCCAGCAGTGCCCTGGCGGGGGGGCCTAGCACAGATACGCAGTATTTT
NA	TRBV6-2/TRBV6-3	NA	TRBJ2-5	CASSTPQGWGETQYF	TGTGCCAGCAGTACGCCACAGGGTTGGGGGGAGACCCAGTACTTC
few	TRBV29-1	NA	TRBJ2-5	CSVEVGKGETQYF	TGCAGCGTTGAAGTGGGGAAGGGCGAGACCCAGTACTTC
NA	TRBV2	NA	TRBJ2-1	CASSVSSPPYNEQFF	TGTGCCAGCAGTGTGTCTAGCCCCCCCTACAATGAGCAGTTCTTC
few	TRBV7-2	NA	TRBJ2-3	CASRKITDTQYF	TGTGCCAGCAGAAAAATCACAGATACGCAGTATTTT
few	TRBV7-8	TRBD1	TRBJ1-4	CASSFPTGGYEKLFF	TGTGCCAGCAGCTTTCCGACAGGGGGTTATGAAAAACTGTTTTTT
few	TRBV28	NA	TRBJ2-1	CASSSITPRGVNEQFF	TGTGCCAGCAGTTCCATTACCCCCCGCGGGGTCAATGAGCAGTTCTTC
few	TRBV2	NA	TRBJ2-5	CASSSHSSAQETQYF	TGTGCCAGCAGTTCCCACAGTTCGGCACAAGAGACCCAGTACTTC
few	TRBV28	NA	TRBJ1-4	CASSFGPLNEKLFF	TGTGCCAGCAGTTTCGGCCCCTTGAATGAAAAACTGTTTTTT
once	TRBV7-6	NA	TRBJ2-2	CASSQPRDAMNTGELFF	TGTGCCAGCAGCCAACCCCGGGACGCAATGAACACCGGGGAGCTGTTTTTT
NA	TRBV28	TRBD1	TRBJ1-1	CASSPGDRHTEAFF	TGTGCCAGCAGTCCAGGGGACAGACACACTGAAGCTTTCTTT
few	TRBV20-1	NA	TRBJ2-2	CSASYGGTGELFF	TGCAGTGCTTCGTACGGCGGCACCGGGGAGCTGTTTTTT
few	TRBV4-3	NA	TRBJ1-2	CASSQDPQGSRDGYTF	TGCGCCAGCAGCCAAGATCCTCAGGGTTCCAGGGATGGCTACACCTTC
NA	TRBV5-1	NA	TRBJ2-7	CASSLGISRVYEQYF	TGCGCCAGCAGCTTGGGAATCTCCAGGGTGTACGAGCAGTACTTC
many	TRBV7-2	TRBD1	TRBJ2-2	CASSRNRGGELFF	TGTGCCAGCAGCCGCAACAGGGGTGGGGAGCTGTTTTTT
many	TRBV2	TRBD1	TRBJ1-5	CASSEAQGPQPQHF	TGTGCCAGCAGTGAAGCACAGGGGCCCCAGCCCCAGCATTTT
many	TRBV18	TRBD1	TRBJ1-5	CASSGTGSSNQPQHF	TGTGCCAGCTCGGGGACAGGGTCGAGCAATCAGCCCCAGCATTTT
few	TRBV5-1	NA	TRBJ1-2	CASSLAEANYGYTF	TGCGCCAGCAGCTTAGCGGAAGCTAACTATGGCTACACCTTC
NA	TRBV7-2	NA	TRBJ1-2	CASSLVADYGYTF	TGTGCCAGCAGCTTAGTAGCAGACTATGGCTACACCTTC
few	TRBV7-6	TRBD1	TRBJ1-2	CASSLEFGTGKSGPVSLYGYTF	TGTGCCAGCAGCTTAGAGTTTGGGACAGGGAAAAGCGGGCCTGTGAGCCTCTATGGCTACACCTTC
few	TRBV10-3	TRBD1	TRBJ2-6	CAISTTGGGSGANVLTF	TGTGCCATCAGTACGACAGGGGGCGGCTCTGGGGCCAACGTCCTGACTTTC
NA	TRBV7-9	TRBD2	TRBJ2-2	CASSSLRTSGTGELFF	TGTGCCAGCAGCTCTCTAAGGACTAGCGGGACCGGGGAGCTGTTTTTT
NA	TRBV5-4	NA	TRBJ2-3	CASSLELGRRADTQYF	TGTGCCAGCAGCTTGGAACTCGGCCGACGGGCAGATACGCAGTATTTT
few	TRBV28	NA	TRBJ2-7	CASSLSGLQYEQYF	TGTGCCAGCAGTTTATCTGGCCTACAATACGAGCAGTACTTC
few	TRBV4-3	NA	TRBJ2-1	CASSQDTMEYNEQFF	TGCGCCAGCAGCCAAGATACGATGGAGTACAATGAGCAGTTCTTC
NA	TRBV4-3	TRBD2	TRBJ2-2	CASSHRGGEELFF	TGCGCCAGCAGCCACCGGGGGGGTGAGGAGCTGTTTTTT
many	TRBV20-1	NA	TRBJ2-7	CSARVQPYEQYF	TGCAGTGCTAGAGTTCAGCCCTACGAGCAGTACTTC
many	TRBV7-2	NA	TRBJ1-2	CASSPDPWPGNYGYTF	TGTGCCAGCAGCCCCGATCCTTGGCCGGGGAACTATGGCTACACCTTC
NA	TRBV20-1	TRBD2	TRBJ2-3	CSARGGLAGAGDTQYF	TGCAGTGCCAGGGGAGGGCTAGCGGGAGCCGGGGATACGCAGTATTTT
NA	TRBV4-1	TRBD1	TRBJ2-7	CASSQVGTGLYEQYF	TGCGCCAGCAGCCAAGTAGGGACAGGGCTCTACGAGCAGTACTTC
NA	TRBV5-1	NA	TRBJ2-4	CASSTGTPVAKNIQYF	TGCGCCAGCAGCACTGGGACTCCTGTAGCCAAAAACATTCAGTACTTC
NA	TRBV30	NA	TRBJ2-5	CAWSPPRAGEETQYF	TGTGCCTGGAGTCCCCCCCGAGCAGGGGAAGAGACCCAGTACTTC
NA	TRBV18	NA	TRBJ1-1	CASSPSALNTEAFF	TGTGCCAGCTCACCATCAGCCCTCAACACTGAAGCTTTCTTT
many	TRBV5-1	NA	TRBJ1-1	CASSLQGPQMGTEAFF	TGCGCCAGCAGCTTACAGGGACCCCAGATGGGCACTGAAGCTTTCTTT
once	TRBV27	TRBD2	TRBJ2-1	CASSRASGDNEQFF	TGTGCCAGCAGTAGGGCTAGCGGGGACAATGAGCAGTTCTTC
few	TRBV6-1	NA	TRBJ1-6	CASSLGHRLNNSPLHF	TGTGCCAGCAGTCTTGGACACCGGCTGAATAATTCACCCCTCCACTTT
few	TRBV5-4	NA	TRBJ1-4	CASSPTGSLAEKLFF	TGTGCCAGCAGCCCTACAGGAAGCTTAGCTGAAAAACTGTTTTTT
many	TRBV6-5	NA	TRBJ1-5	CASSYSISSNQPQHF	TGTGCCAGCAGTTACTCGATTAGTAGCAATCAGCCCCAGCATTTT
NA	TRBV7-9	NA	TRBJ2-1	CALAVGFNEQFF	TGTGCCTTGGCCGTTGGGTTCAATGAGCAGTTCTTC
NA	TRBV11-3	NA	TRBJ2-1	CASSLDQVNEQFF	TGTGCCAGCAGCTTAGATCAGGTTAATGAGCAGTTCTTC
NA	TRBV2	NA	TRBJ2-3	CASSRDAASTDTQYF	TGTGCCAGCAGCCGGGACGCCGCTAGCACAGATACGCAGTATTTT
few	TRBV10-2	NA	TRBJ1-1	CASSDGGTEAFF	TGCGCCAGCAGTGACGGGGGCACTGAAGCTTTCTTT
few	TRBV11-2	TRBD2	TRBJ2-3	CASVQLAGGGDTQYF	TGTGCCAGCGTCCAACTAGCGGGAGGAGGGGATACGCAGTATTTT
few	TRBV12-3/TRBV12-4	TRBD1	TRBJ1-1	CASSWGTGGSFTEAFF	TGTGCCAGCAGTTGGGGGACAGGGGGGAGTTTCACTGAAGCTTTCTTT
few	TRBV5-6	TRBD1	TRBJ1-4	CASSSNAGGNNEKLFF	TGTGCCAGCAGTTCGAACGCAGGGGGCAATAATGAAAAACTGTTTTTT
many	TRBV3-1	TRBD1	TRBJ1-2	CASSGSTGAYGYTF	TGTGCCAGCAGCGGATCTACAGGGGCCTATGGCTACACCTTC
NA	TRBV19	NA	TRBJ1-5	CASRPLQGFYSNQPQHF	TGTGCCAGTAGACCGCTGCAGGGCTTCTATAGCAATCAGCCCCAGCATTTT
few	TRBV7-6	TRBD1	TRBJ1-5	CASSIQNPGQGINQPQHF	TGTGCCAGCAGCATACAAAACCCGGGACAGGGGATTAATCAGCCCCAGCATTTT
NA	TRBV20-1	TRBD1	TRBJ2-5	CSANRGPVQETQYF	TGCAGTGCGAACAGGGGGCCGGTCCAAGAGACCCAGTACTTC
NA	TRBV7-2	NA	TRBJ2-3	CASSKWASRGADTQYF	TGTGCCAGCAGCAAGTGGGCTAGCCGGGGCGCAGATACGCAGTATTTT
many	TRBV12-3/TRBV12-4	NA	TRBJ1-2	CASRGIVSLYGYTF	TGTGCCAGCAGAGGGATCGTATCCCTCTATGGCTACACCTTC
few	TRBV27	NA	TRBJ1-5	CASSQGVVSNQPQHF	TGTGCCAGCAGTCAAGGGGTAGTTAGCAATCAGCCCCAGCATTTT